This T cell receptor beta chain appears in the sequencing data of a study of cytomegalovirus exposure and HLA in healthy donors. 60 Vbeta and 13 Jbeta primers were used in PCR. Method: immunoSEQ multiplex PCR; TCRdb's copy keeps in-frame clones and lacks some. In the table there are about 50,000 clones, over 60% of which are singletons. CDR1 and CDR2 from the germline V gene are MDHEN and SYDVKM. This CDR3 has 16 residues. Trimming removed 7 bases from V and 5 bases from J; junction bases left unmatched: 15. The sequencing sample was made of PBMCs. The sequence derives from a man aged 25 to 40 in good health and CMV-seropositive. The chain has TRBV28 and TRBJ2-7; 9 bases are shared with TRBD1. CDR3 region: CASNKRGTGRRDEQYF. In DNA form, the CDR3 reads TGTGCCAGCAACAAAAGAGGGACAGGGAGGCGCGACGAGCAGTACTTC.